Presented here are 21 T cell receptor beta chains from one specimen sequenced in a study of cytomegalovirus exposure and HLA in healthy donors. The study ran its PCR with 60 Vbeta and 13 Jbeta primers. This table comes from immunoSEQ multiplex PCR, and its TCRdb copy is limited to in-frame clones, with some not included. The repertoire holds approximately 100,000 clones, with about 80% as singletons. Sequenced input: PBMCs. All receptors derive from a man aged 50 to 59 in good health and CMV-seropositive.

The genes are TRBV6-4 and TRBJ1-2; weak D call: TRBD1 (5 bases). The CDR3 consists of 14 residues. Germline CDR1 is MRHNA and CDR2 is SNTAGT. The V and J ends lost 2 bases and 6 bases respectively, with 13 bases between them. The CDR3 spells CASSDGGGWNGYTF. CDR3 bases: TGTGCCAGCAGTGACGGGGGGGGATGGAATGGCTACACCTTC.

This clone has just one count. The V call is TRBV4-1, the J call TRBJ2-1; TRBD2 matches at 7 bases. This CDR3 region has 17 residues. The germline gives CDR1 MGHRA, CDR2 YSYEKL. V trimming: 1 base; J trimming: 0 bases; junction bases outside the gene matches: 6. CDR3 amino acids: CASSQVREGSSYNEQFF. DNA of the CDR3: TGCGCCAGCAGCCAAGTAAGGGAGGGGAGCTCCTACAATGAGCAGTTCTTC.

The chain is built from TRBV7-2 and TRBJ2-1, with D tentatively TRBD2 (5 bases). Germline CDR1 and CDR2: SGHTA and FQGNSA. There are 14 residues in the CDR3. V lost 4 bases and J lost 10, with 17 bases in between. CDR3 nucleotide sequence: TGTGCCAGCAGCTCCGTCGGGGTGGGCAGGGAGCAGTTCTTC. This gives the protein CASSSVGVGREQFF.

This clone has only one observation. The chain has TRBV19 and TRBJ2-2; TRBD1 aligns across 7 bases. V lost 6 bases and J lost 2; bases outside the gene matches: 3. The CDR3 is 14 amino acids. CDR1 LNHDA and CDR2 SQIVND come from the germline V gene (reference sequence). CDR3 in DNA: TGTGCCAGTAGCCGGGACAGAAACACCGGGGAGCTGTTTTTT. Residues: CASSRDRNTGELFF. The whole variable domain, remainder taken from reference TRBV19 and TRBJ2-2, is DGGITQSPKYLFRKEGQNVTLSCEQNLNHDAMYWYRQDPGQGLRLIYYSQIVNDFQKGDIAEGYSVSREKKESFPLTVTSAQKNPTAFYLCASSRDRNTGELFFGEGSRLTVL.

V and J are TRBV9 and TRBJ1-1, with D uncertain. Germline lookup yields CDR1 SGDLS and CDR2 YYNGEE. Trimming stripped 0 bases from V and 6 bases from J, with 12 bases between. The CDR3 covers 14 residues. The DNA of the CDR3 is TGTGCCAGCAGCGTAGAGGCCCCCGGGGCTGAAGCTTTCTTT. Translated, it gives CASSVEAPGAEAFF.

The rearrangement uses TRBV6-6 and TRBJ1-3, with D unresolved. CDR3 size: 14 residues. Germline assignment: CDR1 MNHNY and CDR2 SVGAGI (reference sequence). Trimming removed 4 bases from V and 0 bases from J, with 7 bases in between. The DNA of the CDR3 is TGTGCCAGCAGTTCCAGACACTCTGGAAACACCATATATTTT. Amino acids: CASSSRHSGNTIYF.

This clone was picked up one time. The chain links TRBV2 to TRBJ2-1; TRBD2 matches 8 bases. This CDR3 has 15 residues. Trimming at V came to 1 base and at J to 4 bases, leaving 3 bases not matched to a gene. Germline values: CDR1 SNHLY, CDR2 FYNNEI. CDR3: CASSEEASGYNEQFF. CDR3 nucleotide sequence: TGTGCCAGCAGTGAAGAGGCTAGCGGGTACAATGAGCAGTTCTTC.

This chain joins TRBV5-1 and TRBJ2-7; no clear D. V shed 0 bases and J shed 7 bases, with 8 bases lying between them. The germline V gene has CDR1 SGHRS and CDR2 YFSETQ. The CDR3 spans 12 residues. The CDR3 coding sequence is TGCGCCAGCAGCTTGGATTTCGGGGAGCAGTACTTC. Its translation: CASSLDFGEQYF.

The CDR3 is CASSRGLAATYEQFF. The CDR3 coding sequence is TGTGCCAGCAGTAGGGGACTAGCGGCGACATATGAGCAGTTCTTC. This rearrangement joins TRBV6-5 to TRBJ2-1, with 11 bases fitting TRBD2. The CDR3 loop spans 15 amino acids. Germline CDR1 and CDR2: MNHEY and SVGAGI. V was pared by 5 bases and J by 8 bases, with 8 bases of the junction left unmatched.

The V gene is TRBV7-6, the J gene TRBJ1-2, with 7 nucleotides matching TRBD1. There are 13 residues in the CDR3. The germline gives CDR1 SGHVS, CDR2 FNYEAQ. The junction had 1 base not matched to a gene; V was cut back by 3 bases and J by 3 bases. In nucleotides, the CDR3 is TGTGCCAGCAGCTTCGACAGGGACTATGGCTACACCTTC. Translation gives CASSFDRDYGYTF.

This chain uses TRBV10-3 with TRBJ2-7; 14 bases match TRBD2. Trimming removed 6 bases from V and 7 bases from J; junction bases left unmatched: 8. The CDR3 loop spans 15 amino acids. CDR1 is ENHRY, CDR2 SYGVKD, per germline. The CDR3 sequence: CAISLGTSGSIEQYF. Here the CDR3 DNA reads TGTGCCATCAGCTTGGGGACTAGCGGGAGTATAGAGCAGTACTTC.

This sequence joins TRBV7-3 and TRBJ2-2, with D hard to call. V dropped 1 base and J dropped 8 bases, with 5 bases sitting between them. Germline CDR1 SGHTA, CDR2 FQGTGA. CDR3 length: 12 amino acids. The CDR3 sequence is CASSLIVGELFF. As DNA, the CDR3 is TGTGCCAGCAGCTTAATAGTGGGGGAGCTGTTTTTT.

This chain connects TRBV28 to TRBJ2-7; D may be TRBD2 (6 bases). The CDR3 runs to 15 residues. The V gene's germline CDR1 is MDHEN and CDR2 SYDVKM. Between the trimmed V and J ends, which lost 5 bases and 2 bases, there was a span of 16 bases. CDR3 sequence reads: CASSGGFGVAYEQYF. DNA of the CDR3: TGTGCCAGCAGTGGAGGGTTCGGGGTCGCCTACGAGCAGTACTTC.

V is TRBV5-1 and J is TRBJ2-3; perhaps TRBD1 as D (6 bases). The germline V and J ends were trimmed by 0 bases and 0 bases, with 17 bases remaining between them. This CDR3 region has 18 residues. Germline V CDR1 and CDR2: SGHRS, YFSETQ. The CDR3 DNA reads TGCGCCAGCAGCTTGGACGGGACACTCGCCTCTAGCACAGATACGCAGTATTTT. Encoded protein: CASSLDGTLASSTDTQYF.

V usage is TRBV11-1 and J usage is TRBJ2-2, with D unresolved. The CDR3 contains 14 residues. The V and J ends lost 7 bases and 3 bases respectively, with 12 bases between them. The germline CDR1 and CDR2 sequences are SGHAT and FQDESV (reference sequence). CDR3 nucleotide sequence: TGTGCCAGCAAGACCGCAGGCCACACCGGGGAGCTGTTTTTT. Translation gives CASKTAGHTGELFF.

V and J are TRBV6-1 and TRBJ2-1; D may be TRBD1 (6 bases). With 9 bases removed from V and 0 bases from J, the gap between germline ends came to 9 bases. Germline V gives CDR1 MNHNS, CDR2 SASEGT. There are 13 residues in the CDR3. CDR3 sequence reads: CASRQASYNEQFF. The CDR3 bases are TGTGCCAGTCGACAGGCCTCCTACAATGAGCAGTTCTTC.

This clone showed up just a few times. The V gene is TRBV7-2, the J gene TRBJ1-2; D gene uncertain. The CDR3 length is 13 residues. CDR1 is SGHTA, CDR2 FQGNSA, per germline. Trimming cost V 1 base and J 7 bases, with 10 bases left between them. CDR3 bases: TGTGCCAGCAGCTTAGAGCCACGCTCTGGCTACACCTTC. It specifies CASSLEPRSGYTF.

This clone was detected only a few times. The V and J genes are TRBV30 and TRBJ1-5; 9 bases map to TRBD1. With 5 bases clipped from V and 2 bases from J, the junction kept 13 bases outside the gene matches. This CDR3 is built from 17 residues. Germline CDR1 reads GTSNPN; CDR2 reads SVGIG (reference sequence). DNA for the CDR3: TGTGCCTGGGGACCGGGACAGGGTCTTTTGGGCAATCAGCCCCAGCATTTT. It codes for CAWGPGQGLLGNQPQHF. Full variable domain (remainder filled in from reference TRBV30 and TRBJ1-5): SQTIHQWPATLVQPVGSPLSLECTVEGTSNPNLYWYRQAAGRGLQLLFYSVGIGQISSEVPQNLSASRPQDRQFILSSKKLLLSDSGFYLCAWGPGQGLLGNQPQHFGDGTRLSIL.

V gene TRBV11-2 combines with J gene TRBJ1-2, with 7 bases that match TRBD1. J was trimmed by 6 bases and V by 5 bases; bases with no gene match: 9. Looked up from germline, CDR1 is SGHAT and CDR2 is FQNNGV. CDR3 length: 14 residues. CDR3: CASSALRDRHGYTF. The DNA of the CDR3 is TGTGCCAGCAGCGCCCTCCGGGACAGACATGGCTACACCTTC.

The rearrangement joins TRBV19 to TRBJ1-2; tentative D call: TRBD1 (6 bases). Trimming removed 3 bases from V and 2 bases from J, with 10 bases in between. The length of the CDR3 is 14 residues. Germline CDR1 LNHDA, CDR2 SQIVND (reference sequence). In nucleotides, the CDR3 is TGTGCCAGTAGTATTAGGACAGCGAACTATGGCTACACCTTC. Translated: CASSIRTANYGYTF.

The chain has TRBV11-2 and TRBJ1-2; 12 nucleotides align to TRBD1. The CDR3 length is 16 residues. Trimming took 4 bases from V and 6 from J; bases not matched to a gene: 9. CDR1 and CDR2 (germline): SGHAT, FQNNGV. CDR3 nucleotides: TGTGCCAGCAGCTCACTCCGGGACAGGGGGCTAGATGGCTACACCTTC. Protein: CASSSLRDRGLDGYTF.